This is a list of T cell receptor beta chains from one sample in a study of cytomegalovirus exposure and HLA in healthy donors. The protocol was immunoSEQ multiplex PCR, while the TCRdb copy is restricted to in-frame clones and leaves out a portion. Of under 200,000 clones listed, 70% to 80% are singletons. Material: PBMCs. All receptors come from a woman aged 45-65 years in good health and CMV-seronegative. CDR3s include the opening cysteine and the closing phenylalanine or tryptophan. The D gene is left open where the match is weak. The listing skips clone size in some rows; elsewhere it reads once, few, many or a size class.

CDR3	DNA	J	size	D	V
CASSNTRLNTGELFF	TGTGCCAGCAGCAATACACGACTCAACACCGGGGAGCTGTTTTTT	TRBJ2-2	.	.	TRBV4-2
CASSLGATGWTQNTIYF	TGCGCCAGCAGCTTGGGGGCGACAGGGTGGACCCAAAACACCATATATTTT	TRBJ1-3	.	TRBD1	TRBV5-1
CASSFTGQGAWQPQHF	TGTGCCAGCAGTTTCACGGGACAGGGGGCCTGGCAGCCCCAGCATTTT	TRBJ1-5	.	TRBD1	TRBV28
CASSVSGTYNEQFF	TGTGCCAGTAGTGTTAGCGGCACCTACAATGAGCAGTTCTTC	TRBJ2-1	.	.	TRBV19
CASRDRGGVNTEAFF	TGTGCCAGCAGAGACAGGGGTGGCGTGAACACTGAAGCTTTCTTT	TRBJ1-1	.	TRBD1	TRBV7-3
CASSSATSLNEQFF	TGTGCCAGCAGCTCCGCAACTAGTCTTAATGAGCAGTTCTTC	TRBJ2-1	.	.	TRBV11-2
CASSFAGGSLRVDTEAFF	TGTGCCAGCAGCTTCGCCGGGGGGTCTTTAAGGGTGGACACTGAAGCTTTCTTT	TRBJ1-1	.	.	TRBV11-2
CASSVVGSGGSGDTQYF	TGTGCCAGCAGCGTAGTCGGTAGCGGGGGTTCGGGAGATACGCAGTATTTT	TRBJ2-3	.	TRBD2	TRBV9
CASSLSFGQGNEQFF	TGTGCCAGCAGCTTATCATTTGGACAGGGGAATGAGCAGTTCTTC	TRBJ2-1	once	TRBD1	TRBV7-3
CASSFTGGAEAFF	TGTGCCAGCAGCTTTACAGGGGGCGCTGAAGCTTTCTTT	TRBJ1-1	.	TRBD1	TRBV13
CAIRTGTSGSGNEQFF	TGTGCCATCAGGACCGGGACTAGCGGGAGTGGCAATGAGCAGTTCTTC	TRBJ2-1	.	TRBD2	TRBV10-3
CASSQAARLAVRRSTDTQYF	TGCGCCAGCAGCCAAGCGGCGAGACTAGCGGTCCGCAGAAGCACAGATACGCAGTATTTT	TRBJ2-3	.	TRBD2	TRBV4-1
CASRRTDAYEQYF	TGTGCCAGCAGGCGGACAGACGCCTACGAGCAGTACTTC	TRBJ2-7	.	.	TRBV7-9
CASTSGLLSSYNSPLHF	TGTGCCAGCACCTCGGGACTCCTAAGCTCCTATAATTCACCCCTCCACTTT	TRBJ1-6	.	.	TRBV25-1
CASSVRGGGNYGYTF	TGTGCCAGCAGCGTACGGGGTGGGGGGAACTATGGCTACACCTTC	TRBJ1-2	once	.	TRBV6-5
CATSRDKGAYEQYF	TGTGCCACCAGCAGAGATAAAGGAGCCTACGAGCAGTACTTC	TRBJ2-7	once	.	TRBV15
CASSLRGQSYEQYF	TGTGCCAGCAGTTTACGAGGACAGAGCTACGAGCAGTACTTC	TRBJ2-7	.	.	TRBV27
CASSSAGGDDTQYF	TGTGCCAGCAGCTCAGCGGGAGGGGACGATACGCAGTATTTT	TRBJ2-3	.	TRBD2	TRBV7-2
CASSPVQGFYEQYF	TGTGCCAGCAGCCCGGTACAGGGTTTCTACGAGCAGTACTTC	TRBJ2-7	few	.	TRBV6-5
CASSGGQVLYGYTF	TGTGCCAGCAGCGGGGGGCAGGTCCTCTATGGCTACACCTTC	TRBJ1-2	.	.	TRBV9
CASSLPLRGYTF	TGTGCCAGCAGTTTACCTCTACGTGGCTACACCTTC	TRBJ1-2	.	.	TRBV28
CASSVDSDTQYF	TGTGCCAGCAGCGTCGACAGCGATACGCAGTATTTT	TRBJ2-3	.	.	TRBV5-4
CASSVGNRDSNTEAFF	TGTGCCAGCAGCGTAGGGAACCGGGACAGTAACACTGAAGCTTTCTTT	TRBJ1-1	.	TRBD1	TRBV9
CASSLRDRANYGYTF	TGTGCCAGCAGCCTCCGGGACAGGGCCAACTATGGCTACACCTTC	TRBJ1-2	.	TRBD1	TRBV7-8
CASSHDRSRAEAFF	TGTGCCAGCAGCCACGATCGGTCTCGCGCTGAAGCTTTCTTT	TRBJ1-1	.	.	TRBV6-5
CASSLAYTGELFF	TGCGCCAGCAGCCTAGCGTACACCGGGGAGCTGTTTTTT	TRBJ2-2	.	.	TRBV5-1
CASSLGQGRAFF	TGTGCCAGCAGCTTAGGGCAGGGCCGGGCTTTCTTT	TRBJ1-1	.	.	TRBV7-9
CATRDSSYNEQFF	TGTGCCACCCGGGACAGCTCCTACAATGAGCAGTTCTTC	TRBJ2-1	.	TRBD1	TRBV10-3
CASSSTGAHTEAFF	TGTGCCAGCAGTTCCACAGGGGCGCACACTGAAGCTTTCTTT	TRBJ1-1	.	TRBD1	TRBV28
CASLAGAGAWEQFF	TGTGCCAGTTTAGCGGGGGCCGGGGCGTGGGAGCAGTTCTTC	TRBJ2-1	.	TRBD2	TRBV2
CATGTGGETQYF	TGTGCCACAGGGACGGGAGGAGAGACCCAGTACTTC	TRBJ2-5	.	TRBD2	TRBV15
CASSDRDRGPGELFF	TGCGCCAGCAGCGACCGGGACAGGGGCCCCGGGGAGCTGTTTTTT	TRBJ2-2	.	TRBD1	TRBV5-1
CATSQRTGPGNTIYF	TGTGCCACCAGCCAAAGGACAGGGCCTGGAAACACCATATATTTT	TRBJ1-3	.	TRBD1	TRBV15
CASSSDRDSNEQYF	TGTGCCAGCAGCTCCGACAGGGACAGCAACGAGCAGTACTTC	TRBJ2-7	.	TRBD1	TRBV7-7
CASSYGSGAYEQYF	TGTGCCAGCAGCTACGGGTCAGGGGCCTACGAGCAGTACTTC	TRBJ2-7	.	.	TRBV7-3
CASSTWTGSTDTQYF	TGTGCCAGCAGCACTTGGACAGGTAGCACAGATACGCAGTATTTT	TRBJ2-3	.	TRBD1	TRBV9
CASTPIKGGTEAFF	TGTGCCAGCACGCCGATAAAGGGGGGGACTGAAGCTTTCTTT	TRBJ1-1	.	.	TRBV2
CASSPGTGGNYEQYF	TGTGCCAGCTCACCTGGCACAGGGGGGAACTACGAGCAGTACTTC	TRBJ2-7	.	TRBD1	TRBV18
CASSYGLKETQYF	TGTGCCAGCAGCTACGGTCTAAAAGAGACCCAGTACTTC	TRBJ2-5	.	.	TRBV14
CASSTLRTGEKLFF	TGTGCCAGCAGTACCTTAAGGACAGGGGAAAAACTGTTTTTT	TRBJ1-4	.	TRBD1	TRBV25-1
CASFDSNYEQYF	TGTGCCAGCTTCGACAGCAACTACGAGCAGTACTTC	TRBJ2-7	.	.	TRBV28
CASSSFTGYTPPGYGYTF	TGTGCCAGCAGTTCCTTTACAGGCTATACTCCCCCTGGCTATGGCTACACCTTC	TRBJ1-2	once	.	TRBV27
CASSGYTTHTGELFF	TGTGCCAGCAGTGGGTATACTACTCATACCGGGGAGCTGTTTTTT	TRBJ2-2	.	.	TRBV2
CASSALGGQILLGYTF	TGTGCCAGCAGTGCCTTGGGGGGACAGATTCTTTTGGGCTACACCTTC	TRBJ1-2	.	TRBD1	TRBV6-1
CASSRDRGTYNEQFF	TGTGCCAGCAGCCGTGACAGGGGAACCTACAATGAGCAGTTCTTC	TRBJ2-1	.	TRBD1	TRBV5-4
CASSVGGQANSYEQYF	TGTGCCAGCAGCGTAGGGGGGCAGGCGAACTCCTACGAGCAGTACTTC	TRBJ2-7	.	.	TRBV9
CAWSVLRGTGVVRGYTF	TGTGCCTGGAGTGTATTGAGGGGGACAGGGGTTGTACGTGGCTACACCTTC	TRBJ1-2	.	TRBD1	TRBV30
CAISEGPDYRHNEQFF	TGTGCCATCAGTGAGGGTCCGGACTACAGACACAATGAGCAGTTCTTC	TRBJ2-1	.	.	TRBV10-3